This T cell receptor beta chain was obtained from a study of T cells in Graves' hyperthyroidism and ophthalmopathy. Comment on this clonotype: The antigen remains unidentified.

CDR1 SGHTA and CDR2 FQGNSA come from the germline V gene. Trimming took off 1 base at V and 2 bases at J, with 9 bases between the two ends. The CDR3 totals 15 residues. Amplification yielded TCR beta CDR3 regions, with RNA transcripts as the source. The HTBI primer set drove a first-round RT-PCR of the TCR CDR3. TCRdb re-analysed the multiplex PCR reads in MiXCR, keeping a single row per CDR3 protein. The profile shows 700,000 to 850,000 distinct CDR3 sequences, 35% of them singletons. Findings of the study overall: Expanded thyroid clonotypes (above 0.001) were mostly also found in blood. The model forecast ophthalmopathy, anticipating it by a median around 6.9 months before onset.

Hyperthyroidism had been newly diagnosed in patients aged 18 to 65, and its duration was under 2 months. The sample taken for sequencing was blood. This chain links TRBV7-2 with TRBJ1-3; tentative D call: TRBD1 (6 bases). This sequence was found in a woman aged 40-49 years with Graves' hyperthyroidism. CDR3 sequence reads: CASSLGGGPGNTIYF. In DNA form, the CDR3 reads TGTGCCAGCAGCTTAGGGGGGGGCCCTGGAAACACCATATATTTT.